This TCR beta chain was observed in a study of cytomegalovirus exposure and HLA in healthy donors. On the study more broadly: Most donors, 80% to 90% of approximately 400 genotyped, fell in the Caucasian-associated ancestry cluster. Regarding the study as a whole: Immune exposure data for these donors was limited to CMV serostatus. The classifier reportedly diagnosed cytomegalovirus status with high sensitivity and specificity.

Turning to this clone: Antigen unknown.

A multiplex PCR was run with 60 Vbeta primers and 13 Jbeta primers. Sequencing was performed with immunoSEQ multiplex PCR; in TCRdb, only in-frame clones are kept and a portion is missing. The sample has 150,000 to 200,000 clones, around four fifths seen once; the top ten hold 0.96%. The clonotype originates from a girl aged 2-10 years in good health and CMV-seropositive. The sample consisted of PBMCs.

The CDR3 reads CAYFAGTLAGGQFF. The CDR3 DNA follows: TGTGCCTATTTCGCGGGAACTCTGGCTGGGGGGCAGTTCTTC. The chain combines TRBV30 with TRBJ2-1, with D possibly matching TRBD2 (6 bases). The CDR3 covers 14 residues. Trimming took off 7 bases at V and 12 bases at J, with 25 bases between the two ends. The germline CDR1 and CDR2 sequences are GTSNPN and SVGIG (reference sequence).